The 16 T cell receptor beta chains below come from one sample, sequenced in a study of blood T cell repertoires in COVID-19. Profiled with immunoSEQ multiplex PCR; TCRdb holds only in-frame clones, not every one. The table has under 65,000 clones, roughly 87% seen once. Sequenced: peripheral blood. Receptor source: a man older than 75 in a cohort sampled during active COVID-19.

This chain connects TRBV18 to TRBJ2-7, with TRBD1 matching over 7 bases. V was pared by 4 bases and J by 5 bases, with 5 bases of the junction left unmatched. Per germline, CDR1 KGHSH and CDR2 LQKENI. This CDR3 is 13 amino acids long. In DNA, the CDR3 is TGTGCCAGCTCACAGGACAGGTTGGACGAGCAGTACTTC. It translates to CASSQDRLDEQYF.

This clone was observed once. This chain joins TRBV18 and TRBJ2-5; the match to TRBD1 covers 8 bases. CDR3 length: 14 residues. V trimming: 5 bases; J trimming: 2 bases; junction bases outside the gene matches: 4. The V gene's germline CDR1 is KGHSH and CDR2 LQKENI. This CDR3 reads CASSKDRDQETQYF. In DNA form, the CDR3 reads TGTGCCAGCTCAAAGGACAGGGATCAAGAGACCCAGTACTTC.

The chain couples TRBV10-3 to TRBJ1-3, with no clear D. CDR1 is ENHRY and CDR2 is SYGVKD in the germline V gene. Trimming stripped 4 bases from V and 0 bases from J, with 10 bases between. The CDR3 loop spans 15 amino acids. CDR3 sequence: CAISGASGSGNTIYF. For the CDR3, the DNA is TGTGCCATCAGTGGTGCCAGTGGCTCTGGAAACACCATATATTTT.

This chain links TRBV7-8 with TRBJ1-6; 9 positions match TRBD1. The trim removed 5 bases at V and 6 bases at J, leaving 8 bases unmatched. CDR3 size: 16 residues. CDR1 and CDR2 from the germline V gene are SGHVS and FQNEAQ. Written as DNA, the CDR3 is TGTGCCAGCAGCGAGTGGACAGGGGCGGGTAATTCACCCCTCCACTTT. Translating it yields CASSEWTGAGNSPLHF.

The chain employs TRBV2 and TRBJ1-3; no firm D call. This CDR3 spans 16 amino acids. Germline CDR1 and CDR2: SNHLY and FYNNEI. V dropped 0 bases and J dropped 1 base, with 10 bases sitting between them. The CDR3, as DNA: TGTGCCAGCAGTGAAGCTCTGGCGGGGTCTGGAAACACCATATATTTT. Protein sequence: CASSEALAGSGNTIYF.

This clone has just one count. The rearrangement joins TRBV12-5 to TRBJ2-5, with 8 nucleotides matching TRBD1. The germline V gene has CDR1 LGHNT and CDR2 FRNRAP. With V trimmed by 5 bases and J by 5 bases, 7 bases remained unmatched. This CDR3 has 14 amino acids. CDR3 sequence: CASGMGQVGETQYF. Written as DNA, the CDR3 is TGTGCTAGTGGTATGGGACAGGTCGGGGAGACCCAGTACTTC.

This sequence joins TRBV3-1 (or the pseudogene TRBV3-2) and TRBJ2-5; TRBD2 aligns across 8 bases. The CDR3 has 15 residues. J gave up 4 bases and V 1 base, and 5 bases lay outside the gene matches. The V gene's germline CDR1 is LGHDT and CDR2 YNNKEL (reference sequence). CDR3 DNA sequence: TGTGCCAGCAGCCAAGTAAGCGGGGGCGGAGAGACCCAGTACTTC. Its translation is CASSQVSGGGETQYF.

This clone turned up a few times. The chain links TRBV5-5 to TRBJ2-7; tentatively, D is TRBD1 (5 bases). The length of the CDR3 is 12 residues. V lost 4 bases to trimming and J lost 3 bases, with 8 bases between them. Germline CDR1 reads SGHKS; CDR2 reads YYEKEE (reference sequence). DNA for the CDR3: TGTGCCAGCAGCCAGACAGACTACGAGCAGTACTTC. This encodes CASSQTDYEQYF.

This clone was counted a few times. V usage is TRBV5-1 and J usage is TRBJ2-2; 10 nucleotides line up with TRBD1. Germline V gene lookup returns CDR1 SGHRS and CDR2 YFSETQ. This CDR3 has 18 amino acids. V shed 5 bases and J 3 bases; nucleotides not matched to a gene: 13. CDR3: CASSPGQGLQRDTGELFF. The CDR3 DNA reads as TGCGCCAGCAGTCCGGGACAGGGGCTCCAAAGGGACACCGGGGAGCTGTTTTTT.

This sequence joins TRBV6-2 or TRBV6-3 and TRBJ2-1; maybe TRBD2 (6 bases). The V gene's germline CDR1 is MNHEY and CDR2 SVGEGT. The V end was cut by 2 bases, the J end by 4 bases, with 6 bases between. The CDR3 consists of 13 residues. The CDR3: CASSYAGYNEQFF. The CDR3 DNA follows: TGTGCCAGCAGTTACGCGGGGTACAATGAGCAGTTCTTC.

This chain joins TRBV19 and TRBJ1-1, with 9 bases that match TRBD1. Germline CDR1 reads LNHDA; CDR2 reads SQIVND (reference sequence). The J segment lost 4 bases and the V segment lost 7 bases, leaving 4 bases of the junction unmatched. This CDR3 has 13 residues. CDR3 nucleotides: TGTGCCAGTATTACAGGGGGCGTCACTGAAGCTTTCTTT. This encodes CASITGGVTEAFF. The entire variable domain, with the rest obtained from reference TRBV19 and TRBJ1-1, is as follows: DGGITQSPKYLFRKEGQNVTLSCEQNLNHDAMYWYRQDPGQGLRLIYYSQIVNDFQKGDIAEGYSVSREKKESFPLTVTSAQKNPTAFYLCASITGGVTEAFFGQGTRLTVV.

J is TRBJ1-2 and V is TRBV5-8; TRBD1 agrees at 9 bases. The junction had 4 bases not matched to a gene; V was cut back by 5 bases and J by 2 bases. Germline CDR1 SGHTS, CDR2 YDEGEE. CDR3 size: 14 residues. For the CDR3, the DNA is TGTGCCAGCAGGACAACAGGGGGCAACTATGGCTACACCTTC. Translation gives CASRTTGGNYGYTF.

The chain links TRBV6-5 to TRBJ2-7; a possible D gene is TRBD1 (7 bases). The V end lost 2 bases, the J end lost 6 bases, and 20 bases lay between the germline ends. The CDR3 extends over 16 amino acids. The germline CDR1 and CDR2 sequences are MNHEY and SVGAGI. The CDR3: CASSYAGQARSGEQYF. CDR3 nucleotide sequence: TGTGCCAGCAGTTACGCAGGACAGGCCCGTAGCGGCGAGCAGTACTTC.

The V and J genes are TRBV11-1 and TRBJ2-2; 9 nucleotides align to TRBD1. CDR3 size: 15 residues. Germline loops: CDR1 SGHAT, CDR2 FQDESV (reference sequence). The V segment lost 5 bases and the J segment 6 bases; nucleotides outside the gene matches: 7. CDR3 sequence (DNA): TGTGCCAGCAGCAAACAGGGGGCGGTGGCCGGGGAGCTGTTTTTT. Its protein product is CASSKQGAVAGELFF.

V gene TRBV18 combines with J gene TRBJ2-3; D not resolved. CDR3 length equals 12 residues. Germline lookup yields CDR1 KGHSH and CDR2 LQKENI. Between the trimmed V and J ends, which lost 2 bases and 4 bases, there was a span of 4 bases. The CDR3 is CASSPVADTQYF. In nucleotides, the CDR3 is TGTGCCAGCTCACCAGTAGCAGATACGCAGTATTTT.

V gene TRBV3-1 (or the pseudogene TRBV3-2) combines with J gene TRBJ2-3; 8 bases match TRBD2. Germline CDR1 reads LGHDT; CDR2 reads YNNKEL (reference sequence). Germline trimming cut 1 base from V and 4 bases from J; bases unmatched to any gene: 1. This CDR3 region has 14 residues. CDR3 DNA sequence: TGTGCCAGCAGCCAAGTCGGGAGGGCAGATACGCAGTATTTT. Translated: CASSQVGRADTQYF.